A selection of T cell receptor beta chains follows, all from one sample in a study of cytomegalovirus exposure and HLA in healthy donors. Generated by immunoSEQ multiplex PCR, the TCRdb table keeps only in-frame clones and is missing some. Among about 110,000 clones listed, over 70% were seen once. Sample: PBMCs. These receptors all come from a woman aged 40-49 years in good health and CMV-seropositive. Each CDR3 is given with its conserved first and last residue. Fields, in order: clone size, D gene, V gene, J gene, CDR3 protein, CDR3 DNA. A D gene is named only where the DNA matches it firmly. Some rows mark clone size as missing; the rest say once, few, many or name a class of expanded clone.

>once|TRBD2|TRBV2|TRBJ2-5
CASRAGASETQYF
TGTGCCAGCAGGGCGGGAGCCTCGGAGACCCAGTACTTC
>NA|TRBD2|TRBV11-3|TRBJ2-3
CASSLGLAGSDTQYF
TGTGCCAGCAGCTTAGGACTAGCGGGTTCAGATACGCAGTATTTT
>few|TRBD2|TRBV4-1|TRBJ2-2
CASSRPLRGGTGELFF
TGCGCCAGCAGCCGACCCCTCCGGGGGGGAACCGGGGAGCTGTTTTTT
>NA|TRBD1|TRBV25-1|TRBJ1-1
CASKGQWNTEAFF
TGTGCCAGCAAGGGACAGTGGAACACTGAAGCTTTCTTT
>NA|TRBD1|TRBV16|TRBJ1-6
CASSQSGTGTSPLHF
TGTGCCAGCAGCCAATCCGGGACAGGGACTTCACCCCTCCACTTT
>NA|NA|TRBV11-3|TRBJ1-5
CASSVDGDLPQHF
TGTGCCAGCAGCGTGGACGGGGATTTGCCCCAGCATTTT
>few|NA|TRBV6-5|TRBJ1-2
CASRDRDYGYTF
TGTGCCAGCAGGGACAGAGACTATGGCTACACCTTC
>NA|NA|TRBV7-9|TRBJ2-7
CASSLTPLSSYEQYF
TGTGCCAGCAGCTTAACGCCCCTAAGCTCCTACGAGCAGTACTTC
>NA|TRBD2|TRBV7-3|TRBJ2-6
CASRRGVSSGANVLTF
TGTGCCAGCCGGCGGGGGGTCAGCTCTGGGGCCAACGTCCTGACTTTC
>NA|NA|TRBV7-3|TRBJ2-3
CASSPGVGVWADTQYF
TGTGCCAGCAGCCCTGGTGTCGGGGTCTGGGCAGATACGCAGTATTTT
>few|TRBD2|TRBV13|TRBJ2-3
CASSTHEGLAGPQDTQYF
TGTGCCAGCAGCACCCACGAAGGACTAGCGGGCCCCCAAGATACGCAGTATTTT
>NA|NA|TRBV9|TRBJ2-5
CASSPHLPGETQYF
TGTGCCAGCAGCCCACATCTCCCGGGAGAGACCCAGTACTTC
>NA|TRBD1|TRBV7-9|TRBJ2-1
CASSTRQGENEQFF
TGTGCCAGCAGCACACGACAGGGAGAGAATGAGCAGTTCTTC
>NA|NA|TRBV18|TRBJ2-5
CASSPLGLDQETQYF
TGTGCCAGCTCACCACTAGGCCTAGACCAAGAGACCCAGTACTTC
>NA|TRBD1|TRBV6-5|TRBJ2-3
CASSFRGWNTDTQYF
TGTGCCAGCAGTTTCAGGGGGTGGAACACAGATACGCAGTATTTT
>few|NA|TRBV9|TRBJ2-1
CASSVGLNEQFF
TGTGCCAGCAGCGTAGGCCTAAATGAGCAGTTCTTC
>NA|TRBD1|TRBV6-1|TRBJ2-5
CASSETGTGGRETQYF
TGTGCCAGCAGTGAAACGGGGACAGGGGGGAGGGAGACCCAGTACTTC
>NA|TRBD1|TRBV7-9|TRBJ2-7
CASGQDYEQYF
TGTGCCAGCGGACAGGACTACGAGCAGTACTTC
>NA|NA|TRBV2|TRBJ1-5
CASSDQTWAYSNQPQHF
TGTGCCAGCAGTGATCAAACCTGGGCTTATAGCAATCAGCCCCAGCATTTT
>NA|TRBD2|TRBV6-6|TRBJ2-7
CASSITSGSTGEQYF
TGTGCCAGCAGTATAACTAGCGGGAGTACTGGGGAGCAGTACTTC
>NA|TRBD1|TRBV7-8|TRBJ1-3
CASSLFGGQGMGTSGNTIYF
TGTGCCAGCAGCTTATTCGGTGGACAGGGAATGGGGACCTCTGGAAACACCATATATTTT
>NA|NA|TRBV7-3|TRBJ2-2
CASSLWGPNTGELFF
TGTGCCAGCAGCTTATGGGGGCCTAACACCGGGGAGCTGTTTTTT
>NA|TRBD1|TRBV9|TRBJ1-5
CASSKGGRGQPQHF
TGTGCCAGCAGTAAAGGGGGCAGGGGTCAGCCCCAGCATTTT
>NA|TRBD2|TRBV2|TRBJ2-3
CASSEVGGGTSGRDTQYF
TGTGCCAGCAGTGAAGTGGGAGGGGGGACTAGCGGGAGAGATACGCAGTATTTT
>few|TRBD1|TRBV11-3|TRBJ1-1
CASSPRTGLATEAFF
TGTGCCAGCAGCCCTCGGACAGGGTTGGCCACTGAAGCTTTCTTT
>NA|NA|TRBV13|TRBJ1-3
CASSLGLSVSGNTIYF
TGTGCCAGCAGCTTAGGCCTTAGCGTCTCTGGAAACACCATATATTTT
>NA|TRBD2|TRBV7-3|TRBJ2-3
CASSSSGLVRDTQYF
TGTGCCAGCAGCTCCTCGGGACTAGTAAGGGATACGCAGTATTTT
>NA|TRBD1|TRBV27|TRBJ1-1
CASRSGQVRNTEAFF
TGTGCCAGCAGATCCGGACAGGTCAGGAACACTGAAGCTTTCTTT
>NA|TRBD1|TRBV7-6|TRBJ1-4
CASSSRDRGIEKLFF
TGTGCCAGCAGCTCCCGGGACAGGGGCATTGAAAAACTGTTTTTT
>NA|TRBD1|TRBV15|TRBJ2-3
CATSRDLDRGTDTQYF
TGTGCCACCAGCAGAGATCTAGACAGGGGTACAGATACGCAGTATTTT
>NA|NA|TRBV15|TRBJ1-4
CATSRDPVTNEKLFF
TGTGCCACCAGCAGAGACCCTGTAACTAATGAAAAACTGTTTTTT
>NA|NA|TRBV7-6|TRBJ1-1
CASSPEAVNTEAFF
TGTGCCAGCAGCCCCGAGGCTGTGAACACTGAAGCTTTCTTT
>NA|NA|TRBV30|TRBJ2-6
CAWSVFRGLAGANVLTF
TGTGCCTGGAGTGTATTTCGGGGGTTGGCTGGGGCCAACGTCCTGACTTTC
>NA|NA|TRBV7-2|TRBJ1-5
CASSSSFGAQHF
TGTGCCAGCAGCTCTTCGTTTGGAGCCCAGCATTTT
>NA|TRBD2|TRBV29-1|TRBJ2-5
CSVGGRLAGGFGETQYF
TGCAGCGTTGGGGGACGGCTAGCGGGGGGTTTCGGGGAGACCCAGTACTTC
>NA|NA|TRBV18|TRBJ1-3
CASSPGASGLPGNTIYF
TGTGCCAGCTCACCGGGAGCCTCGGGCTTACCTGGAAACACCATATATTTT
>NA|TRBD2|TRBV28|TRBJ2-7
CASSLPGTSGSPYEQYF
TGTGCCAGCAGTTTACCCGGGACTAGCGGGAGCCCCTACGAGCAGTACTTC
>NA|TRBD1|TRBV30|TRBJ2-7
CAWSVLTGPYEQYF
TGTGCCTGGAGTGTACTGACAGGGCCTTACGAGCAGTACTTC
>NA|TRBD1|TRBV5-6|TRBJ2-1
CASTRSRGIWNEQFF
TGTGCCAGCACAAGGAGCAGGGGGATTTGGAATGAGCAGTTCTTC
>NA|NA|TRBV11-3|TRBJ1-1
CASSLDQSGTEAFF
TGTGCCAGCAGCTTAGATCAGTCGGGCACTGAAGCTTTCTTT
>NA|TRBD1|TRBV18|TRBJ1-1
CASSPQGYGTGGAGTEAFF
TGTGCCAGCTCACCCCAGGGCTATGGAACAGGGGGCGCGGGCACTGAAGCTTTCTTT
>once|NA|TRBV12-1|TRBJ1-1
CASSLTGPYTEAFF
TGTGCCAGCAGCCTAACAGGACCGTACACTGAAGCTTTCTTT
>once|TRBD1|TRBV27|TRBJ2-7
CASRKTDRGYEQYF
TGTGCCAGCAGAAAGACGGACAGGGGCTACGAGCAGTACTTC
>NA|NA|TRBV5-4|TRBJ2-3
CASSLSDTQYF
TGTGCCAGCAGCTTGTCGGATACGCAGTATTTT
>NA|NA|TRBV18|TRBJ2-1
CASSPAGAYNEQFF
TGTGCCAGCTCACCAGCCGGGGCCTACAATGAGCAGTTCTTC
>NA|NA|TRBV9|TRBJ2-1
CASSPLGGTYNEQFF
TGTGCCAGCAGCCCCCTTGGGGGGACTTACAATGAGCAGTTCTTC
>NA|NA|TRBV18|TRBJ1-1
CASSHDRNTEAFF
TGTGCCAGCTCACATGACAGGAACACTGAAGCTTTCTTT
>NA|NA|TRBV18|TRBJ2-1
CASSQRRAEQFF
TGTGCCAGCTCCCAGAGGAGGGCTGAGCAGTTCTTC
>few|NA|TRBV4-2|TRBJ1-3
CASSQDAREHSSGNTIYF
TGTGCCAGCAGCCAAGATGCGCGGGAACACAGCTCTGGAAACACCATATATTTT
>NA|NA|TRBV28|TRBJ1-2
CASRPTNRVNGYTF
TGTGCCAGCAGACCCACAAACAGGGTTAATGGCTACACCTTC